This T cell receptor (beta chain) was sequenced in a study of T cells in Graves' hyperthyroidism and ophthalmopathy. Authors of the study amplified TCR beta CDR3 regions from RNA transcripts. Primed by the HTBI set, a first-round RT-PCR was run on the TCR CDR3. TCRdb re-called the multiplex PCR reads with MiXCR, one entry per CDR3 protein. The repertoire holds about 570,000 distinct CDR3 sequences, with approximately 44% as singletons. The CDR3 runs to 15 residues. With 7 bases clipped from V and 7 bases from J, the junction kept 17 bases outside the gene matches. The germline V gene encodes CDR1 SQVTM and CDR2 ANQGSEA. Findings and limits, study-wide: Expanded thyroid clonotypes (above 0.001) were mostly also found in blood. Ophthalmopathy was model-predicted a median approximately 6.9 months pre-onset.

For the diagnoses, clinical symptoms, serum thyroxine and TRAb, thyroid ultrasound and orbital computed tomography were used. Turning to this clonotype: Antigen unknown.

This TCR was sampled from an adult woman with Graves' disease, either hyperthyroidism or ophthalmopathy (not recorded which). The V and J genes are TRBV29-1 and TRBJ2-7, with TRBD2 matching 9 bases. What was sequenced was peripheral blood or thyroid tissue (not recorded which). In DNA, the CDR3 is TGCAGCGCTAAGAACGTCGCGGGAGGGGTCAATGAGCAGTACTTC. It codes for CSAKNVAGGVNEQYF.